This T cell receptor (beta chain) came from a study of blood T cell repertoires in COVID-19. The germline gives CDR1 SEHNR, CDR2 FQNEAQ (reference sequence). V lost 7 bases and J lost 5; bases outside the gene matches: 14. The CDR3 length is 15 residues. The method was immunoSEQ multiplex PCR; TCRdb's version includes in-frame clones alone and lacks a portion of them. The table lists under 60,000 clones, about 90% of them singletons. The source of this sequence is a human donor in a cohort sampled during active COVID-19. The J gene is TRBJ2-7, the V gene TRBV7-9; 7 bases align to TRBD2. Input material: peripheral blood. For the CDR3, the DNA is TGTGCCAGCACCCGGGGGGTGGCAAGTATCGACGAGCAGTACTTC. Residues: CASTRGVASIDEQYF. The variable domain in full, with the rest retrieved from reference TRBV7-9 and TRBJ2-7, is DTGVSQNPRHKITKRGQNVTFRCDPISEHNRLYWYRQTLGQGPEFLTYFQNEAQLEKSRLLSDRFSAERPKGSFSTLEIQRTEQGDSAMYLCASTRGVASIDEQYFGPGTRLTVT.